A single sample is the source of the 11 T cell receptor beta chains below, sequenced in a study of T cells in women clearing cervical HPV infection. Clones were sequenced by immunoSEQ multiplex PCR, and TCRdb holds only the in-frame ones, with some missing. This sample's table has some 40,000 clones. The sequenced sample consisted of blood buffy coat. The receptors originated from a woman between 18 and 70 years old with a cervical HPV16 infection that either progressed to CIN3+ or cleared (not recorded which).

Note on this clone: From the germline J gene comes the end of the CDR3, since the read stops 3 residues before it. The rearrangement links TRBV18 to TRBJ1-1, with 9 bases matching TRBD1. The germline V gene has CDR1 KGHSH and CDR2 LQKENI. This CDR3 comprises 14 residues. The CDR3 sequence: CASSPPMGQGWAFF. Partial CDR3 DNA: TGTGCCAGCTCACCACCGATGGGACAGGGCTGG. Drawing the rest from reference TRBV18 and TRBJ1-1, the complete variable domain is NAGVMQNPRHLVRRRGQEARLRCSPMKGHSHVYWYRQLPEEGLKFMVYLQKENIIDESGMPKERFSAEFPKEGPSILRIQQVVRGDSAAYFCASSPPMGQGWAFFGQGTRLTVV.

This clone is called medium-sized (0.01 to 0.1%) based on its frequency. Read coverage stops 3 residues before the CDR3 terminus; the germline J gene supplies the remainder. The chain combines TRBV7-8 with TRBJ2-2; a weak D match, TRBD1 (6 bases). Germline values: CDR1 SGHVS, CDR2 FQNEAQ. V was pared by 7 bases and J by 1 base, with 16 bases between. The CDR3 has 16 residues. CDR3 DNA (partial): TGTGCCAGCACCCCGGTGGAAGGGGGGAACACCGGGGAG. Amino acids: CASTPVEGGNTGE. The CDR3, in full, reads CASTPVEGGNTGELFF.

As for this clone: The CDR3 end is not reached by the read, which stops 3 residues before it; the germline J gene fills it in. This chain connects TRBV24-1 to TRBJ2-1; D may be TRBD1 (5 bases). V was shortened by 8 bases and J by 2 bases, with 9 bases between the two germline ends. The germline CDR1 and CDR2 sequences are KGHDR and SFDVKD. The CDR3 extends over 13 amino acids. The sequenced part of the CDR3 DNA is TGTGCCACCATGGGGCCCCCCTACAATGAG. This codes for CATMGPPYNE. The whole CDR3 is CATMGPPYNEQFF.

Concerning this clone: Coverage ceases 3 residues before the CDR3 finishes, and the germline J gene fills in the end. V and J are TRBV29-1 and TRBJ2-5, with 8 bases that match TRBD2. The CDR3 extends over 13 amino acids. After removal of 5 bases from V and 4 bases from J, the junction contained 6 bases not matched to a gene. Germline CDR1 reads SQVTM; CDR2 reads ANQGSEA. CDR3 sequence: CSVPGGPGETQYF. The sequenced CDR3 bases are TGCAGCGTTCCGGGGGGGCCAGGAGAGACC.

Points on this clone: The read ends 3 residues before the CDR3 terminus; that terminus is restored from the germline J gene. The chain has TRBV29-1 and TRBJ1-2; D not certain. This CDR3 is 9 amino acids long. Trimming shortened V by 7 bases and J by 6 bases, and 6 bases separated the two germline ends. The germline V gene has CDR1 SQVTM and CDR2 ANQGSEA. The sequenced part of the CDR3 DNA is TGCAGCGACAATGATGGC. This codes for CSDNDG. The CDR3 in its entirety is CSDNDGYTF.

As concerns this clone: The read ends 3 residues early relative to the CDR3; the germline J gene fills the gap. V and J are TRBV2 and TRBJ1-1; D is unclear. The CDR3 consists of 12 residues. The ends were cut back, 7 bases at V and 5 bases at J, with 11 bases in the middle. CDR1 is SNHLY, CDR2 FYNNEI, per germline. CDR3 sequence reads: CASTLEETEAFF. The CDR3 bases that were read are TGTGCCAGCACCCTAGAGGAAACTGAA.

With regard to this clone: The CDR3 end lies 3 residues beyond the end of the read and is filled in from the germline J gene. The chain has TRBV5-1 and TRBJ1-4; 12 nucleotides agree with TRBD1. The CDR3 loop spans 14 amino acids. J gave up 8 bases and V 3 bases, and 2 bases lay outside the gene matches. The germline gives CDR1 SGHRS, CDR2 YFSETQ. This CDR3 is CASSYGTGGEKLFF. The sequenced CDR3 bases are TGCGCCAGCAGCTACGGGACAGGGGGCGAAAAA. Full variable domain (rest looked up from reference TRBV5-1 and TRBJ1-4): KAGVTQTPRYLIKTRGQQVTLSCSPISGHRSVSWYQQTPGQGLQFLFEYFSETQRNKGNFPGRFSGRQFSNSRSEMNVSTLELGDSALYLCASSYGTGGEKLFFGSGTQLSVL.

Turning to this clone: The read comes to an end 3 residues before the CDR3 does, leaving the germline J gene to fill in the end. This sequence joins TRBV2 and TRBJ1-1, with TRBD1 matching over 9 bases. With V trimmed by 8 bases and J by 4 bases, 2 bases remained unmatched. Looked up from germline, CDR1 is SNHLY and CDR2 is FYNNEI. This CDR3 comprises 12 residues. The CDR3 DNA, read in part, is TGTGCCAGCGGGACAGGGATCACTGAA. Translation: CASGTGITE. The full-length CDR3 reads as CASGTGITEAFF. Full variable domain (rest looked up from reference TRBV2 and TRBJ1-1): EPEVTQTPSHQVTQMGQEVILRCVPISNHLYFYWYRQILGQKVEFLVSFYNNEISEKSEIFDDQFSVERPDGSNFTLKIRSTKLEDSAMYFCASGTGITEAFFGQGTRLTVV.

Worth noting for this clone: The read is 3 residues too short to cover the CDR3 end, so that end is filled in from the germline J gene. The chain uses TRBV7-9 and TRBJ2-4, with D unresolved. The V gene's germline CDR1 is SEHNR and CDR2 FQNEAQ (reference sequence). The CDR3 runs to 14 residues. CDR3 loop: CASSLSHKNYGQYF. CDR3 DNA (partial): TGTGCCAGCAGCTTATCACATAAGAACTATGGT.

The DNA read from the CDR3 is TGTGCCAGCAGCCTACAGGGGTTCTCTTCACCA. Protein sequence: CASSLQGFSSP. The whole CDR3 sequence reads CASSLQGFSSPLFF. The chain carries TRBV7-9 and TRBJ1-4; 7 bases fit TRBD1. The CDR3 goes on 3 residues after the read ends, and that part is filled in from the germline J gene. Germline lookup yields CDR1 SEHNR and CDR2 FQNEAQ (reference sequence). The CDR3 loop spans 14 amino acids.

With regard to this clone: The read stops 3 residues short of the end of the CDR3; the missing end is completed from the germline J gene. The V and J genes are TRBV7-9 and TRBJ2-7; perhaps TRBD1 as D (6 bases). V lost 3 bases and J 1 base, leaving 10 bases between the germline ends. This CDR3 is built from 14 residues. Germline V gene data show CDR1 as SEHNR and CDR2 as FQNEAQ (reference sequence). CDR3 loop: CASSLSGQSYEQYF. CDR3 DNA, as far as it was read: TGTGCCAGCAGCTTGTCAGGACAGTCCTACGAG.